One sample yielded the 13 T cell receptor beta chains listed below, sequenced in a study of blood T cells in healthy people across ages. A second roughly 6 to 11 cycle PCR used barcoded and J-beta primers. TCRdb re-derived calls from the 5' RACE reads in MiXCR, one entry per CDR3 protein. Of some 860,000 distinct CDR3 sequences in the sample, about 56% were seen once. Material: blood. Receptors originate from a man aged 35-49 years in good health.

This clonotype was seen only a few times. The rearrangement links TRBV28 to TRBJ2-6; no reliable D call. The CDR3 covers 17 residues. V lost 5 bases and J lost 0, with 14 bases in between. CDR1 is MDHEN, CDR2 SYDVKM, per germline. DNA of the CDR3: TGTGCCAGCAGTCTAACAGCCTATAGCTCTGGGGCCAACGTCCTGACTTTC. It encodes CASSLTAYSSGANVLTF.

CDR3 nucleotides: TGTGCCAGCAGCTTAACGTCGACTAGCGAATACAATGAGCAGTTCTTC. This gives the protein CASSLTSTSEYNEQFF. V and J are TRBV7-3 and TRBJ2-1, with 8 nucleotides matching TRBD2. The CDR3 covers 16 residues. Looked up from germline, CDR1 is SGHTA and CDR2 is FQGTGA. Germline trimming cut 0 bases from V and 4 bases from J; bases unmatched to any gene: 5. Filled out from reference TRBV7-3 and TRBJ2-1, the complete variable domain reads GAGVSQTPSNKVTEKGKYVELRCDPISGHTALYWYRQSLGQGPEFLIYFQGTGAADDSGLPNDRFFAVRPEGSVSTLKIQRTERGDSAVYLCASSLTSTSEYNEQFFGPGTRLTVL.

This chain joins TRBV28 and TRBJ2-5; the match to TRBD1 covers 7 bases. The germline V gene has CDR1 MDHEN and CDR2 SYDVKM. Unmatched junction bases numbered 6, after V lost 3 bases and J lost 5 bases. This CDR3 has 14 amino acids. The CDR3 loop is CASSFPGQEETQYF. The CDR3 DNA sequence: TGTGCCAGCAGTTTCCCTGGACAGGAGGAGACCCAGTACTTC.

For the CDR3, the DNA is TGTGCCAGCAGCCAAGATTCGAGGACAGGGTCTAATGAAAAACTGTTTTTT. This sequence encodes CASSQDSRTGSNEKLFF. The chain joins TRBV4-2 to TRBJ1-4, with TRBD1 matching 8 bases. V shed 0 bases and J 3 bases; nucleotides not matched to a gene: 6. Germline CDR1 LGHNA, CDR2 YNFKEQ. The CDR3 spans 17 residues.

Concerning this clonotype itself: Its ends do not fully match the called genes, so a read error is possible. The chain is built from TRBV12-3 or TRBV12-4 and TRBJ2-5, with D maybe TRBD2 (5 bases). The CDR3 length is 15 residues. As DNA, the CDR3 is TGTGCCGGCAGCCTATCCTCTAGAGCGGAAGAGACCCAGTACTTC. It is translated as CAGSLSSRAEETQYF.

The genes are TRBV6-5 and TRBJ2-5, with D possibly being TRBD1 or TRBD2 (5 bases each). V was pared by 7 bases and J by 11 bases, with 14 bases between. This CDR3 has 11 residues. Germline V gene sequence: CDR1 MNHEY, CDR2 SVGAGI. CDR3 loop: CASKRGTVQYF. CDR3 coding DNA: TGTGCCAGCAAACGTGGGACGGTGCAGTACTTC.

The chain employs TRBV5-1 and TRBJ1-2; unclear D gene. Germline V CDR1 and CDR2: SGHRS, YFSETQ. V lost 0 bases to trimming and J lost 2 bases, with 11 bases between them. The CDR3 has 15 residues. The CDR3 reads CASSLEGRNNYGYTF. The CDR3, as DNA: TGCGCCAGCAGCTTGGAAGGTCGGAACAACTATGGCTACACCTTC.

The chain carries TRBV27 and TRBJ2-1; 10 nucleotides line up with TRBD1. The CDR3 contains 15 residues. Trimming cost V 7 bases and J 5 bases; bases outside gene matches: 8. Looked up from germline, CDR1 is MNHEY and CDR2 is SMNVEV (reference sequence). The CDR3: CASTFAGQGNNEQFF. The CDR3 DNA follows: TGTGCCAGCACCTTTGCGGGACAGGGGAACAATGAGCAGTTCTTC.

As DNA, the CDR3 is TGCAGCGTTGGCCTAGCCAAAAACATTCAGTACTTC. Translation gives CSVGLAKNIQYF. The chain recombines TRBV29-1 with TRBJ2-4; D is unresolved. CDR3 length: 12 residues. V was trimmed by 4 bases and J by 0 bases, leaving 4 bases between them. CDR1 is SQVTM and CDR2 is ANQGSEA in the germline V gene.

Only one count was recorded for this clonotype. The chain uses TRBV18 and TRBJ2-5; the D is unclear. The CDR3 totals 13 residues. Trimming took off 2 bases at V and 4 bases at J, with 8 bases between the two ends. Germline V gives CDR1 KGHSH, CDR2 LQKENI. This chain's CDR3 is CASSPNRIETQYF. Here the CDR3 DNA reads TGTGCCAGCTCACCAAACAGAATAGAGACCCAGTACTTC.

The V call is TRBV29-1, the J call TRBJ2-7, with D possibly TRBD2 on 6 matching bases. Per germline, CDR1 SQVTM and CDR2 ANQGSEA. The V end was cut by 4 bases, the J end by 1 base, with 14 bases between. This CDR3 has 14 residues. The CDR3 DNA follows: TGCAGCGTTGTTTCCCAGGAGGGATCCTACGAGCAGTACTTC. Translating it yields CSVVSQEGSYEQYF.

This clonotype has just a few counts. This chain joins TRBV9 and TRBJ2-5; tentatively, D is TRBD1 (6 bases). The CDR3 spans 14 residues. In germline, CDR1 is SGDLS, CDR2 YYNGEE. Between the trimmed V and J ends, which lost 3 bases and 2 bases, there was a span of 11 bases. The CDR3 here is CASSGGTIQETQYF. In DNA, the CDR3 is TGTGCCAGCAGCGGTGGGACAATTCAAGAGACCCAGTACTTC.

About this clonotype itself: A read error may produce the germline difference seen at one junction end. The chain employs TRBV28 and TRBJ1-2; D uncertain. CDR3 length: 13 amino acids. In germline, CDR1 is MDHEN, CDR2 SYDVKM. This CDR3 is CASSQTPNHGYTF. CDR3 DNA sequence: TGTGCCAGCAGTCAAACACCTAACCATGGCTACACCTTC.